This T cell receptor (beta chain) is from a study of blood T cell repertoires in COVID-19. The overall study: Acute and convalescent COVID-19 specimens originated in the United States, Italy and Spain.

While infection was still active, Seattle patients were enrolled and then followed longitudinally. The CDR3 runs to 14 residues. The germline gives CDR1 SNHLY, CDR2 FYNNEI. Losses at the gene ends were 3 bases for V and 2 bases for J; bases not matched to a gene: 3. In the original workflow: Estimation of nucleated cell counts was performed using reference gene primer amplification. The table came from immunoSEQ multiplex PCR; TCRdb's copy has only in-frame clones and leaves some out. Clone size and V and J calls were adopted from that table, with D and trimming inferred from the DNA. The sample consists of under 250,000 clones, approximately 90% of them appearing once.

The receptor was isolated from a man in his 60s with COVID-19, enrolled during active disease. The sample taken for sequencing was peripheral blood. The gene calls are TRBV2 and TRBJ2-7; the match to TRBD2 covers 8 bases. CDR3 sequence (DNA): TGTGCCAGCAGTGATGGGGGACTAGCCTACGAGCAGTACTTC. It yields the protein CASSDGGLAYEQYF. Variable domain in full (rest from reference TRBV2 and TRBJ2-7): EPEVTQTPSHQVTQMGQEVILRCVPISNHLYFYWYRQILGQKVEFLVSFYNNEISEKSEIFDDQFSVERPDGSNFTLKIRSTKLEDSAMYFCASSDGGLAYEQYFGPGTRLTVT.